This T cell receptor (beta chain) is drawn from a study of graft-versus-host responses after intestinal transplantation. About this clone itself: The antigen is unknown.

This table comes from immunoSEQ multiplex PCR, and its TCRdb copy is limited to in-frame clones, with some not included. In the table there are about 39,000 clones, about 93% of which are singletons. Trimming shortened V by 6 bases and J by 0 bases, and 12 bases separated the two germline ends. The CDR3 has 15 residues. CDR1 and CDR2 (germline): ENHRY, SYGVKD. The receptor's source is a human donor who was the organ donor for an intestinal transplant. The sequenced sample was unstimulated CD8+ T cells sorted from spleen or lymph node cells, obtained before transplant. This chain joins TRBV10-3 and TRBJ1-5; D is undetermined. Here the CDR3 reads CAIRGSTNSNQPQHF. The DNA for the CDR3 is TGTGCCATCAGGGGCAGCACCAATAGCAATCAGCCCCAGCATTTT.